Below are 27 T cell receptor beta chains sequenced from a single sample in a study of monozygotic twins with inflammatory bowel disease. Each CDR3 protein gets one entry in TCRdb, which reprocessed the 5' RACE reads and gives no DNA. The table lists about 420,000 distinct CDR3 sequences. Sequencing was done on a sample of blood. These receptors were taken from a human donor with ulcerative colitis or Crohn's disease, or a healthy co-twin of an affected twin (not recorded which).

This sequence joins TRBV5-1 and TRBJ2-1; lacking DNA, the TRBD2 call made by TCRdb goes unchecked. The CDR3 contains 14 residues. CDR1 and CDR2 (germline): SGHRS, YFSETQ. The CDR3 region is CASSLAGSGVAWFF.

This chain links TRBV5-1 with TRBJ2-5; the D call from TCRdb, TRBD1, cannot be confirmed without DNA. In germline, CDR1 is SGHRS, CDR2 YFSETQ. CDR3 length: 15 amino acids. The CDR3 sequence is CASSIQAGAGETQYF.

The genes are TRBV24-1 and TRBJ2-2. CDR1 is KGHDR, CDR2 SFDVKD, per germline. The CDR3 covers 15 residues. This CDR3 is CATSDLRDPTGELFF.

The chain uses TRBV18 and TRBJ2-7; lacking DNA, the TRBD2 call made by TCRdb goes unchecked. Looked up from germline, CDR1 is KGHSH and CDR2 is LQKENI. The CDR3 covers 14 residues. The CDR3 sequence is CASSPEGGTYEQYF.

This chain uses TRBV9 with TRBJ2-2. The CDR3 has 15 residues. The germline V gene has CDR1 SGDLS and CDR2 YYNGEE. CDR3 protein: CASSVAPANTGELFF.

J is TRBJ2-7 and V is TRBV7-8; checking the TCRdb D call of TRBD1 is not possible without DNA. The CDR3 has 14 residues. CDR1 is SGHVS, CDR2 FQNEAQ, per germline. CDR3: CASNRLNTDSEQYF.

V and J are TRBV3-1 and TRBJ2-5; with no DNA, the TCRdb D assignment of TRBD2 cannot be verified. This CDR3 has 15 residues. CDR1 and CDR2 (germline): LGHDT, YNNKEL (reference sequence). CDR3 region: CASSPLGGGQETQYF.

The chain has TRBV6-4 and TRBJ2-1; TCRdb's D call, TRBD2, is unchecked because there is no DNA. CDR1 and CDR2 (germline): MRHNA, SNTAGT. CDR3 length: 15 amino acids. The CDR3 sequence: CASSALPLAGGVLFF.

The V gene is TRBV5-1, the J gene TRBJ2-5. CDR3 length: 14 residues. The germline gives CDR1 SGHRS, CDR2 YFSETQ. This CDR3 reads CASSLGSRRETQYF.

The CDR3 protein is CASSSISRTSKNEQYF. The genes are TRBV7-9 and TRBJ2-7; the D call of TRBD2 rests on TCRdb alone, since no DNA is present to check it. The CDR3 has 16 amino acids. The V gene's germline CDR1 is SEHNR and CDR2 FQNEAQ (reference sequence). The full variable domain, in which reference TRBV7-9 and TRBJ2-7 provide the parts outside the CDR3, is DTGVSQNPRHKITKRGQNVTFRCDPISEHNRLYWYRQTLGQGPEFLTYFQNEAQLEKSRLLSDRFSAERPKGSFSTLEIQRTEQGDSAMYLCASSSISRTSKNEQYFGPGTRLTVT.

The genes are TRBV9 and TRBJ2-3. CDR1 is SGDLS, CDR2 YYNGEE, per germline. CDR3 size: 12 residues. The CDR3: CASSVMGDTQYF.

The chain joins TRBV10-3 to TRBJ2-1. There are 13 residues in the CDR3. Germline V lookup: CDR1 ENHRY, CDR2 SYGVKD. The CDR3 spells CAISDSLGNEQFF.

This chain joins TRBV19 and TRBJ1-1. Germline V gene lookup returns CDR1 LNHDA and CDR2 SQIVND (reference sequence). The CDR3 spans 11 residues. The chain's CDR3 is CASDSHTEAFF.

Here the CDR3 reads CSAPADSYNEQFF. The rearrangement uses TRBV29-1 and TRBJ2-1. Per germline, CDR1 SQVTM and CDR2 ANQGSEA. This CDR3 has 13 amino acids.

This chain connects TRBV6-1 to TRBJ2-2. Germline CDR1 and CDR2: MNHNS and SASEGT. The CDR3 sequence is 13 residues long. The CDR3 spells CASKAHSTGELFF.

This chain connects TRBV4-2 to TRBJ2-6; the D gene TCRdb calls, TRBD2, cannot be checked with no DNA. CDR1 and CDR2 from the germline V gene are LGHNA and YNFKEQ. The CDR3 length is 19 residues. CDR3 loop: CASTPILAGVGAGANVLTF.

The V and J genes are TRBV4-2 and TRBJ2-2. The CDR3 consists of 12 residues. Germline loops: CDR1 LGHNA, CDR2 YNFKEQ. CDR3 protein: CASSQPTGELFF.

V and J are TRBV12-3 or TRBV12-4 and TRBJ1-5; TCRdb returns TRBD1, unconfirmable since there is no DNA. The CDR3 runs 15 residues. The CDR3 is CASSSPHRPNQPQHF.

The gene calls are TRBV29-1 and TRBJ1-1; the TCRdb D gene call, TRBD1, has no DNA to confirm it. The V gene's germline CDR1 is SQVTM and CDR2 ANQGSEA. The CDR3 extends over 16 amino acids. The CDR3 reads CSVSPGPSMPHTEAFF.

The chain joins TRBV21-1 to TRBJ1-2; the D gene TCRdb calls, TRBD1, cannot be checked with no DNA. TRBV21-1 corresponds to a pseudogene. The CDR3 is 13 residues long. CDR3 amino acids: CASSKARGKGYTF.

The chain recombines TRBV7-6 with TRBJ1-1. The CDR3 covers 14 residues. Looked up from germline, CDR1 is SGHVS and CDR2 is FNYEAQ. This CDR3 reads CASSLSGVGSEAFF.

V gene TRBV30 combines with J gene TRBJ1-3. The CDR3 extends over 15 amino acids. Germline assignment: CDR1 GTSNPN and CDR2 SVGIG (reference sequence). CDR3 protein: CAWSRGLGTGNTKYF.

The V gene is TRBV5-1, the J gene TRBJ2-7. Germline V gives CDR1 SGHRS, CDR2 YFSETQ. The CDR3 consists of 14 residues. The CDR3 is CASSRVGSRYEQYF.

This rearrangement joins TRBV10-3 to TRBJ2-3. Germline V gene data show CDR1 as ENHRY and CDR2 as SYGVKD. The CDR3 is made up of 11 amino acids. The CDR3: CAISDTATQYF.

The rearrangement uses TRBV7-2 and TRBJ2-7; TCRdb outputs TRBD2, but without DNA this stays unchecked. The CDR3 covers 15 residues. Germline lookup yields CDR1 SGHTA and CDR2 FQGNSA. The CDR3 sequence: CASSLAGTSPYEQYF.

V is TRBV7-9 and J is TRBJ1-3; without DNA, the TCRdb call of TRBD1 cannot be checked. The CDR3 runs to 17 residues. Germline-derived CDR1 and CDR2 are SEHNR and FQNEAQ (reference sequence). The CDR3 reads CASSDNPAARSGNTIYF.

The gene calls are TRBV2 and TRBJ1-4; TCRdb's D gene call, TRBD1, goes unchecked for lack of DNA. The CDR3 has 15 amino acids. Germline V gene lookup returns CDR1 SNHLY and CDR2 FYNNEI. The CDR3: CASSVPGQGYEKLFF.